Described below is a single TCR beta chain sequence and its context. Its antigen is still unknown. Per sorted-subset replicate PCR, input was approximately 0.2 ug DNA, representing 30,000 to 35,000 T cell genomes. Some clones are missing from TCRdb's copy, which holds only in-frame ones; the method was immunoSEQ multiplex PCR. The sample lists about 700,000 clones, just over 90% occurring once. This CDR3 region has 18 residues. CDR1 SEHNR and CDR2 FQNEAQ come from the germline V gene (reference sequence). J lost 6 bases, V lost 3 bases, and 16 bases had no gene match. This sample stems from a study of shared clonotypes between healthy human individuals. Study results and limitations: For sorted subsets, rarefaction showed incomplete sequencing despite large depth. Approximately 5.3% was the fraction of naive CD4 clonotypes found shared across four donors. As a rule, naive subsets had a larger estimated richness than memory subsets.

In the naive CD8 group, cells lacked CD45RO and were positively selected for CCR7, so terminally differentiated effector memory CD45RA+ cells were left out. Sequencing used naive CD8+ T cells sorted from blood. J is TRBJ2-1 and V is TRBV7-9, with TRBD1 matching over 8 bases. This sequence originates from a man aged 25 to 45 in good health. CDR3 region: CASSFRRPIDRGGNEQFF. The CDR3 DNA follows: TGTGCCAGCAGCTTCCGACGTCCTATTGACAGGGGCGGCAATGAGCAGTTCTTC.